This T cell receptor beta chain was identified in a study of T cell changes during pregnancy in multiple sclerosis. Generated by immunoSEQ multiplex PCR, the TCRdb table keeps only in-frame clones and is missing some. The profile shows tens of thousands of clones, roughly 95% of them singletons. CDR3 length: 12 residues. The rearrangement uses TRBV21-1 and TRBJ1-2; the table assigns TRBD1, which was not confirmed against the DNA. TRBV21-1 has pseudogene status. The sequence was obtained from a female donor with multiple sclerosis, enrolled in a pregnancy study. The sequencing here drew on CD8+ T cells from peripheral blood mononuclear cells, taken after pregnancy. Written as DNA, the CDR3 is TGTGCCATCCCCACAGCAATCTATGGCTACACCTTC. Its protein product is CAIPTAIYGYTF.